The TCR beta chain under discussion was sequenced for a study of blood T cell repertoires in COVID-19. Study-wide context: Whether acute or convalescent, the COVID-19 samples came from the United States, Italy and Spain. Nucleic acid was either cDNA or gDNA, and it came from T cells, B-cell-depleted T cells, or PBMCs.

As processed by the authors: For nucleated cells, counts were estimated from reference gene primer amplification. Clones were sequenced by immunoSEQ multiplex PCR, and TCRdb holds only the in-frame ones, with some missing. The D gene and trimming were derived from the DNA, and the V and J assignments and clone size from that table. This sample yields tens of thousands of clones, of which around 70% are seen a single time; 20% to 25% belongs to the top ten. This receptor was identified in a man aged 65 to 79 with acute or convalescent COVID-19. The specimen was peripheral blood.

In nucleotides, the CDR3 is TGTGCCAGCCAGCGCCCAGCCACTGAAGCTTTCTTT. Translating it yields CASQRPATEAFF. V gene TRBV7-9 combines with J gene TRBJ1-1; D not certain. Between the trimmed V and J ends, which lost 8 bases and 4 bases, there was a span of 11 bases. This CDR3 has 12 residues. Germline V gives CDR1 SEHNR, CDR2 FQNEAQ (reference sequence).